A selection of T cell receptor beta chains follows, all from one sample in a study of blood T cell repertoires in COVID-19. Clones were sequenced by immunoSEQ multiplex PCR, and TCRdb holds only the in-frame ones, with some missing. This table holds about 88,000 clones, over 75% found once. The sequenced sample consisted of peripheral blood. These receptor sequences come from a woman of 80 years or more with acute or convalescent COVID-19. Both conserved end residues are part of each CDR3. The order of the fields is J gene, V gene, clone size, D gene, CDR3 DNA, CDR3 protein. D genes are given only for firm matches. Clone size is stated in some rows and not others, as once, few, many or a class when expanded.

j_gene: TRBJ2-1; v_gene: TRBV24-1; abundance: .; d_gene: .; CDR3nt: TGTGCCACCAGTGGGCGGATGGGCTACAATGAGCAGTTCTTC; CDR3aa: CATSGRMGYNEQFF
j_gene: TRBJ2-1; v_gene: TRBV9; abundance: .; d_gene: .; CDR3nt: TGTGCCAGCAGCGTAGGGCAGGGGATCGGTGAGCAGTTCTTC; CDR3aa: CASSVGQGIGEQFF
j_gene: TRBJ1-6; v_gene: TRBV6-6; abundance: few; d_gene: TRBD1; CDR3nt: TGTGCCAGCAGTTACTACGGGACAGAAACTAATTCACCCCTCCACTTT; CDR3aa: CASSYYGTETNSPLHF
j_gene: TRBJ2-6; v_gene: TRBV6-2/TRBV6-3; abundance: once; d_gene: TRBD1; CDR3nt: TGTGCCAGCAGCCTAGGGGGCGCTGGGGCCAACGTCCTGACTTTC; CDR3aa: CASSLGGAGANVLTF
j_gene: TRBJ1-1; v_gene: TRBV29-1; abundance: .; d_gene: TRBD1; CDR3nt: TGCAGCGTCGGACAGGCACCCACTGAAGCTTTCTTT; CDR3aa: CSVGQAPTEAFF
j_gene: TRBJ2-7; v_gene: TRBV5-4; abundance: few; d_gene: .; CDR3nt: TGTGCCAGCAGCCAGGAAGTCCTAGGGGTTGAGCAGTACTTC; CDR3aa: CASSQEVLGVEQYF
j_gene: TRBJ2-1; v_gene: TRBV7-8; abundance: .; d_gene: .; CDR3nt: TGTGCCAGCAGCTTACTTGAGTACAGGATCAATGAGCAGTTCTTC; CDR3aa: CASSLLEYRINEQFF
j_gene: TRBJ2-3; v_gene: TRBV19; abundance: .; d_gene: TRBD2; CDR3nt: TGTGCCAGCCGTGGGGCGGGAGGCCCCGTTACGCAGTATTTT; CDR3aa: CASRGAGGPVTQYF
j_gene: TRBJ2-5; v_gene: TRBV19; abundance: .; d_gene: TRBD1; CDR3nt: TGTGCCAGTAGTCGGACAGGGGAAGAGACCCAGTACTTC; CDR3aa: CASSRTGEETQYF
j_gene: TRBJ1-5; v_gene: TRBV28; abundance: .; d_gene: .; CDR3nt: TGTGCCAGCACCCTAGGGGGGGGTGGGCAGCCCCAGCATTTT; CDR3aa: CASTLGGGGQPQHF
j_gene: TRBJ2-1; v_gene: TRBV10-1; abundance: .; d_gene: .; CDR3nt: TGCGCCAGCAGGCAGGGCCAATCTAACAATGAGCAGTTCTTC; CDR3aa: CASRQGQSNNEQFF
j_gene: TRBJ2-1; v_gene: TRBV7-3; abundance: few; d_gene: .; CDR3nt: TGTGCCAGCAGCTTAGCGATTGCGTACAATGAGCAGTTCTTC; CDR3aa: CASSLAIAYNEQFF
j_gene: TRBJ1-2; v_gene: TRBV19; abundance: .; d_gene: .; CDR3nt: TGTGCCAGCAAACGGACAGCGATAAACTATGGCTACACCTTC; CDR3aa: CASKRTAINYGYTF
j_gene: TRBJ2-7; v_gene: TRBV5-1; abundance: .; d_gene: .; CDR3nt: TGCGCCAGCAGCTTGAACCCCCAGACAGAAGAAATGGCCTACGAGCAGTACTTC; CDR3aa: CASSLNPQTEEMAYEQYF
j_gene: TRBJ2-2; v_gene: TRBV6-5; abundance: .; d_gene: TRBD1; CDR3nt: TGTGCCAGCAGTTTTACAGGGGTAGGGGAGCTGTTTTTT; CDR3aa: CASSFTGVGELFF
j_gene: TRBJ2-7; v_gene: TRBV7-9; abundance: .; d_gene: TRBD1; CDR3nt: TGTGCCAGCACCGTTATCCCGGACAGGTACGAGCAGTACTTC; CDR3aa: CASTVIPDRYEQYF
j_gene: TRBJ2-1; v_gene: TRBV4-3; abundance: .; d_gene: TRBD1; CDR3nt: TGCGCCAGCAGCCAAGCCCCGGTTCAGGGGGTGGGCTACAATGAGCAGTTCTTC; CDR3aa: CASSQAPVQGVGYNEQFF
j_gene: TRBJ1-2; v_gene: TRBV12-5; abundance: .; d_gene: .; CDR3nt: TGTGCTAGTGGTTTGGGGGGGCGGTTCGCCTTC; CDR3aa: CASGLGGRFAF
j_gene: TRBJ2-1; v_gene: TRBV25-1; abundance: .; d_gene: TRBD2; CDR3nt: TGTGCCAGCAGTGTTCGGGAGGAGAATGAGCAGTTCTTC; CDR3aa: CASSVREENEQFF
j_gene: TRBJ2-5; v_gene: TRBV5-1; abundance: once; d_gene: .; CDR3nt: TGCGCCAGCAGCTTGGGCCTCGGGGGACGCCAAGAGACCCAGTACTTC; CDR3aa: CASSLGLGGRQETQYF
j_gene: TRBJ2-2; v_gene: TRBV7-9; abundance: .; d_gene: .; CDR3nt: TGTGCCAGTCTGTGGGGGACACAAGCCGGGGAGCTGTTTTTT; CDR3aa: CASLWGTQAGELFF
j_gene: TRBJ2-5; v_gene: TRBV15; abundance: .; d_gene: TRBD2; CDR3nt: TGTGCCACCAGCAGAGAAGCCAGCGGGAGGGGTGAGACCCAGTACTTC; CDR3aa: CATSREASGRGETQYF
j_gene: TRBJ2-7; v_gene: TRBV5-1; abundance: few; d_gene: .; CDR3nt: TGCGCCAGCAGCCTGGGTGGTGCATCGGGCGAGCAGTACTTC; CDR3aa: CASSLGGASGEQYF
j_gene: TRBJ1-1; v_gene: TRBV6-2/TRBV6-3; abundance: .; d_gene: .; CDR3nt: TGTGCCAGCAGTTCAAAGCCAGGGAACACTGAAGCTTTCTTT; CDR3aa: CASSSKPGNTEAFF
j_gene: TRBJ2-1; v_gene: TRBV7-6; abundance: .; d_gene: .; CDR3nt: TGTGCCAGCAGCTTAGCGGTAGCTTCCCACAATGAGCAGTTCTTC; CDR3aa: CASSLAVASHNEQFF
j_gene: TRBJ1-1; v_gene: TRBV9; abundance: .; d_gene: TRBD1; CDR3nt: TGTGCCAGCAGCCCCACAGGGGCCCACACTGAAGCTTTCTTT; CDR3aa: CASSPTGAHTEAFF
j_gene: TRBJ2-5; v_gene: TRBV7-8; abundance: .; d_gene: TRBD1; CDR3nt: TGTGCCAGCAGCTTCGACAGGGGGCTTTTCGAGACCCAGTACTTC; CDR3aa: CASSFDRGLFETQYF